The 4 T cell receptor beta chains in this list originate from one sample, sequenced in a study of shared clonotypes between healthy human individuals. This table comes from immunoSEQ multiplex PCR, and its TCRdb copy is limited to in-frame clones, with some not included. This table holds around 2,100,000 clones, approximately 94% found once. Positive CCR7 selection of CD45RO-negative cells yielded the naive CD8 cells, and terminally differentiated effector memory CD45RA+ cells were excluded. The sequencing sample was made of naive CD8+ T cells sorted from blood. These receptors were obtained from a young man in good health.

The chain is built from TRBV4-1 and TRBJ2-7; no clear D gene. The CDR3 consists of 14 residues. V lost 4 bases and J 3 bases, leaving 13 bases between the germline ends. Germline values: CDR1 MGHRA, CDR2 YSYEKL. In nucleotides, the CDR3 is TGCGCCAGCAGCCCCTCATATTACATCTACGAGCAGTACTTC. Its protein product is CASSPSYYIYEQYF.

The chain combines TRBV5-6 with TRBJ2-5, with 8 bases lining up with TRBD1. Gene TRBJ2-7 matches the end of the DNA better, so the J call may be wrong. The CDR3 totals 14 residues. Germline assignment: CDR1 SGHDT and CDR2 YYEEEE. The CDR3 nucleotides are TGTGCCAGCACCTATGGGACAGGAAGGTACGAGCAGTACTTC. This encodes CASTYGTGRYEQYF.

CDR3 DNA sequence: TGCAGCGACTCGGACAGCGATGACTATGGCTACACCTTC. Protein product: CSDSDSDDYGYTF. The V and J genes are TRBV29-1 and TRBJ1-2; tentative D call: TRBD1 (6 bases). CDR1 SQVTM and CDR2 ANQGSEA come from the germline V gene. CDR3 size: 13 residues. V gave up 7 bases and J gave up 3 bases, with 15 bases separating them.

The chain joins TRBV7-6 to TRBJ1-2; TRBD1 agrees at 7 bases. The CDR3 spans 14 residues. Unmatched junction bases numbered 8, after V lost 5 bases and J lost 5 bases. Germline V gene sequence: CDR1 SGHVS, CDR2 FNYEAQ. This chain's CDR3 is CASSPEGTDYGYTF. DNA of the CDR3: TGTGCCAGCAGCCCCGAGGGGACAGATTATGGCTACACCTTC.